This T cell receptor beta chain stems from a study of identical twins (dated by TCRdb to the mid-2010s). Concerning the study at large: The study deep-sequenced TCR alpha and beta repertoires from monozygotic twins, unrelated adults of various ages and cord blood to test whether fetal clonotypes persist. To rule out contamination, the twin experiments were replicated at different times with different library preparation protocols.

General findings and caveats noted by the study authors: Excess twin sharing in beta out-of-frame sequences was weaker because fewer shared sequences lowered the signal-to-noise ratio. In monozygotic twins, out-of-frame TCR alpha sharing was systematically underestimated by recombination models, although the models agreed with sharing between unrelated individuals. Abundant cord blood beta clonotypes carried fewer insertions; young adult naive repertoires showed a weaker similar trend, while memory repertoires showed none. Out-of-frame TCR alpha sequences shared between twins showed an excess of low generation-probability sequences compared with coincidental sharing between unrelated individuals. Conclusions relied on cross-sectional statistical analysis, since the same donors could not be followed over many years. Invariant T cells such as MAIT and iNKT could partly confound zero-insertion analyses, though diverse VJ usage argued against this for most clonotypes.

The library relied on 5' RACE. For sequencing, an Illumina HiSeq 2000 was employed. Template switching introduced a universal primer binding site; the final cDNA contained a unique molecular identifier, enabling accurate counting of TCR cDNA molecules. Specific primers in the conserved constant-segment region were used to synthesize first-strand cDNA for TCR alpha and beta chains. To control for contamination, each cDNA library was double barcoded with a SMART-Mk sample barcode plus Illumina barcodes. TruSeq adapter sequences, together with Illumina sample barcodes, were added in two successive PCR steps. TCR alpha and beta cDNA libraries were sequenced on the Illumina HiSeq platform with custom primers. The paper's data handling went like this. Raw reads were processed with MiGEC to extract unique molecular identifiers, and MiXCR was used to determine CDR3 positions. Recombination models were inferred per individual with the repgenHMM and IGoR tools using an EM algorithm. The tcR package in R was used for shared clonotype analysis, with sharing normalized by the product of cloneset sizes. Out-of-frame nonproductive sequences were analyzed to study raw recombination free of thymic and clonal selection effects. TCRdb handled the public reads itself, with Q25 trimming in fastp and clone calling in MiXCR, and kept productive beta chains. Records with the same CDR3 protein are collapsed into one entry carrying the most frequent genes and DNA. These V and J calls are TCRdb output, not the study's own analysis. Counted in this sample were approximately 600,000 distinct CDR3 sequences; just under 10% of them appeared once. The ten largest make up 2.5% to 3% of the sample.

Details on this clonotype: Its antigen has not been determined. No clone much larger than this one lies a single base away; base qualities are absent.

Trimming takes 6 bases off V and 2 bases off J; junction bases not matched to a gene: 2. Counted from cysteine to phenylalanine, this CDR3 has 12 amino acids. Only the CDR3 part of the read is kept: 36 bases, read in frame from the first base. CDR1 SGHRS and CDR2 YFSETQ were looked up in the germline V gene. Every donor in the study was a healthy Caucasian. The twin cohort comprised three pairs of female monozygotic twins, all aged about 18 to 30 years. The RNA used for TCR libraries was isolated from peripheral blood mononuclear cells. In addition, the sample was reused for a study of yellow fever vaccine responses in identical twins. The other study reports the following: The authors reported that the T cell response to vaccination in identical twins appeared partly convergent and partly personalized. In identical twins, the study followed T cell clones that responded to the vaccine with precision.

The rearranged chain carries TRBV5-1 and TRBJ2-7; 7 middle bases align to TRBD1. The receptor's source is a woman aged 18-35 years in good health. The sequencing input was PBMCs. CDR3 protein: CASTGTAYEQYF. The nucleotide sequence is given as TGCGCCAGCACCGGGACAGCCTACGAGCAGTACTTC.